This T cell receptor (beta chain) was recovered during a study of early T cells in non-severe SARS-CoV-2 infection. In the study overall: With bulk RNA from unsorted whole blood as input, sequencing yielded unpaired chains. Study-wide points: Sequences matched to VDJdb favored anti-spike CD8 responses, while private and CD4 specificities were missed.

This clonotype was found a few times. Its antigen is unidentified. Unique molecular identifiers were added to individual cDNA molecules. Via MiXCR, TCRdb re-called the 5' RACE reads, giving one row per CDR3 protein. This sample has 30,000 to 45,000 distinct CDR3 sequences, with 4% to 5% found just once. This receptor was taken from an adult who was a healthcare worker with PCR-confirmed SARS-CoV-2 infection or an uninfected control (not recorded which). The specimen sequenced was whole blood.

CDR3 nucleotides: TGCGCCAGCAGCTTATCGGCGGCCATAGATACGCAGTATTTT. Its translation is CASSLSAAIDTQYF. This sequence joins TRBV5-1 and TRBJ2-3, with D uncertain. This CDR3 is built from 14 residues. V lost 2 bases and J 5 bases, leaving 12 bases between the germline ends. Germline V gene lookup returns CDR1 SGHRS and CDR2 YFSETQ.